Many counts were recorded for the clone carrying this TCR beta chain. The antigen is undetermined. Germline CDR1 and CDR2: SGHAT and FQNNGV. The V end was cut by 2 bases, the J end by 0 bases, with 10 bases between. The CDR3 is 15 residues long. Amplification from RNA transcripts yielded the TCR beta CDR3 regions. The first round was an RT-PCR with HTBI primers, and the second round was a multiplex PCR. TCRdb re-called the multiplex PCR reads through MiXCR, storing one row per CDR3 protein. The sample includes under 350,000 distinct CDR3 sequences, roughly 15% seen only once; the top ten take approximately 13%. The data derive from a study of Graves' ophthalmopathy and Graves' hyperthyroidism. About the study: Before any treatment, peripheral blood was taken at the initial diagnosis.

Study-wide points: Detected in blood as well were most expanded thyroid clonotypes with frequency above 0.001. A 13-signature model separated ophthalmopathy from stable hyperthyroidism, reaching about 88% sensitivity and around 83% specificity cross-validated.

Moderate-to-severe activity, CAS ≥3, NOSPECS ≥4 and a duration under 3 months were seen in donors with ophthalmopathy. The sample comprised peripheral blood. The source of this sequence is an adult man with Graves' ophthalmopathy. V is TRBV11-2 and J is TRBJ1-2; the D gene is possibly TRBD1 (6 bases). CDR3 amino acids: CASSLNRATNYGYTF. The CDR3 region has the DNA TGTGCCAGCAGCTTAAACAGGGCTACTAACTATGGCTACACCTTC.